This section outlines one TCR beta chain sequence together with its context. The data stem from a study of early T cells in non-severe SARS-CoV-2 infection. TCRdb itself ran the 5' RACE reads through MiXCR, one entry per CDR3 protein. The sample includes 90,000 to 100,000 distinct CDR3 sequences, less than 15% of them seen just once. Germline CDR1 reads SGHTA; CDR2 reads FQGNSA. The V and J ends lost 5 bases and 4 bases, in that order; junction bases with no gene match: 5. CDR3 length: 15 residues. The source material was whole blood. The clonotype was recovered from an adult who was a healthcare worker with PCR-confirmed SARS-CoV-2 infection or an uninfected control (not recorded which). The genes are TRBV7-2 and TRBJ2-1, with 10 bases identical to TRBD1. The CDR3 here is CASSKGQGKYNEQFF. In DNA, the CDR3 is TGTGCCAGCAGCAAGGGACAGGGGAAGTACAATGAGCAGTTCTTC. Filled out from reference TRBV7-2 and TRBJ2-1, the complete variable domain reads GAGVSQSPSNKVTEKGKDVELRCDPISGHTALYWYRQSLGQGLEFLIYFQGNSAPDKSGLPSDRFSAERTGGSVSTLTIQRTQQEDSAVYLCASSKGQGKYNEQFFGPGTRLTVL.